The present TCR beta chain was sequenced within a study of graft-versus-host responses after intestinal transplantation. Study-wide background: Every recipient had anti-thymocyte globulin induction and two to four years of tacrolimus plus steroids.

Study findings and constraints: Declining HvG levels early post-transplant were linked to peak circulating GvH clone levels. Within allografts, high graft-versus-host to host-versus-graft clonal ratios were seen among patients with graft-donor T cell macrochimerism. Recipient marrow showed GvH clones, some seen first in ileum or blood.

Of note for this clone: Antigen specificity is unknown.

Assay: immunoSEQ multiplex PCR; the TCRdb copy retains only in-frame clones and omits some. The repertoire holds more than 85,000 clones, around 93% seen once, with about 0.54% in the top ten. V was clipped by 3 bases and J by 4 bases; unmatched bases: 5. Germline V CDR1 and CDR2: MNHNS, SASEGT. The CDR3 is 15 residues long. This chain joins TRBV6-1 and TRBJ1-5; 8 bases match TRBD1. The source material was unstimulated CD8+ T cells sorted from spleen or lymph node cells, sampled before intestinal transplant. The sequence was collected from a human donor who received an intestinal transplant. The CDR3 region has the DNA TGTGCCAGCAGTGAGACAGGGGCGTCGAATCAGCCCCAGCATTTT. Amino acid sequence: CASSETGASNQPQHF.